The 27 T cell receptor beta chains presented below share a single source sample, sequenced in a study of a mutant IDH1 vaccine in newly diagnosed glioma (dated by TCRdb to the early 2020s). These receptors are not linked to any known antigen. Receptors were amplified or captured by the immunoSEQ multiplex PCR assay. Sourced from immuneACCESS, this table was stored by TCRdb with only in-frame sequences that have V and J called. A share of the clones is absent; for the studies checked, an unresolved V gene accounts for under half, and the remainder has no known explanation. This sample holds around 50,000 clones; approximately 84% were observed only once. 3.5% to 5.5% of the sample comes from the top ten. The time point tag for this specimen amounts to: week 47, end of study. A 20-mer mutant IDH1 peptide at 300 micrograms in Montanide made up each vaccine dose, which was injected subcutaneously together with topical imiquimod.

The sequenced sample was PBMCs, obtained from a glioma patient whose treatment included an IDH1 peptide vaccine. Source of these receptors: a woman under 40 with glioma. Some clones in this sample may be carry-over from other donors' samples.

This clone was found a few times. The chain carries TRBV19 and TRBJ1-1; possible D gene TRBD1, 6 bases. V was pared by 4 bases and J by 8 bases, with 14 bases between. The germline V gene has CDR1 LNHDA and CDR2 SQIVND (reference sequence). The CDR3 extends over 13 amino acids. CDR3 in DNA: TGTGCCAGTAGTACACCTCAGGGGAGGGAAGCTTTCTTT. This sequence encodes CASSTPQGREAFF.

V is TRBV6-1 and J is TRBJ2-7; no definite D call. The V end was cut by 0 bases, the J end by 0 bases, with 6 bases between. The CDR3 consists of 14 residues. The germline CDR1 and CDR2 sequences are MNHNS and SASEGT. CDR3 in amino acids: CASSEAGGSYEQYF. The DNA of the CDR3 is TGTGCCAGCAGTGAAGCGGGCGGCTCCTACGAGCAGTACTTC.

This clone showed up just once. This chain connects TRBV5-1 to TRBJ2-5; D not certain. Per germline, CDR1 SGHRS and CDR2 YFSETQ. The CDR3 consists of 13 residues. Between the trimmed V and J ends, which lost 0 bases and 1 base, there was a span of 4 bases. CDR3 amino acids: CASSLGGQETQYF. CDR3 bases: TGCGCCAGCAGCTTGGGGGGCCAAGAGACCCAGTACTTC.

This rearrangement joins TRBV28 to TRBJ2-7; TRBD2 might be the D (7 bases). Germline assignment: CDR1 MDHEN and CDR2 SYDVKM. With 6 bases removed from V and 4 bases from J, the gap between germline ends came to 19 bases. The CDR3 covers 15 residues. The CDR3 region is CASSIGGEGKYEQYF. In nucleotides, the CDR3 is TGTGCCAGCAGCATAGGGGGGGAAGGGAAATACGAGCAGTACTTC.

The rearrangement links TRBV29-1 to TRBJ1-3, with TRBD1 identical over 7 bases. The CDR3 covers 14 residues. With 6 bases clipped from V and 0 bases from J, the junction kept 5 bases outside the gene matches. CDR1 SQVTM and CDR2 ANQGSEA come from the germline V gene. The CDR3 DNA sequence: TGCAGCGTGGGACAGAGTAGCTCTGGAAACACCATATATTTT. Protein product: CSVGQSSSGNTIYF.

This rearrangement joins TRBV6-6 to TRBJ2-7; D remains ambiguous. The germline CDR1 and CDR2 sequences are MNHNY and SVGAGI (reference sequence). The CDR3 runs 14 residues. Trimming stripped 6 bases from V and 0 bases from J, with 12 bases between. Written as DNA, the CDR3 is TGTGCCAGCAGGACGATGGCGAGCTCCTACGAGCAGTACTTC. Amino acid sequence: CASRTMASSYEQYF.

The genes are TRBV14 and TRBJ2-1, with 8 bases identical to TRBD1. J lost 4 bases, V lost 1 base, and 6 bases had no gene match. In germline, CDR1 is SGHDN, CDR2 FVKESK. The CDR3 runs 16 residues. CDR3 sequence (DNA): TGTGCCAGCAGCCAAGGAAGGGACAGGCTTTACAATGAGCAGTTCTTC. It translates to CASSQGRDRLYNEQFF.

The genes are TRBV15 and TRBJ2-5; no clear D. Germline V CDR1 and CDR2: LNHNV, YYDKDF (reference sequence). Trimming cost V 7 bases and J 5 bases, with 14 bases left between them. The CDR3 totals 13 residues. Here the CDR3 DNA reads TGTGCCACCACCCCCGGAGTGTCCGAGACCCAGTACTTC. Translating it yields CATTPGVSETQYF.

This chain connects TRBV11-2 to TRBJ2-7; perhaps TRBD1 as D (6 bases). Trimming left V 4 bases short and J 5 bases short, with 21 bases between. The CDR3 length is 16 residues. CDR1 and CDR2 from the germline V gene are SGHAT and FQNNGV. This CDR3 reads CASSSLSGQGFDEQYF. The CDR3 DNA is TGTGCCAGCAGCTCACTATCGGGGCAGGGGTTTGACGAGCAGTACTTC.

This clone was observed a few times. V gene TRBV5-6 combines with J gene TRBJ2-7; D call uncertain. Germline V gene sequence: CDR1 SGHDT, CDR2 YYEEEE. The CDR3 length is 15 residues. Trimming removed 0 bases from V and 1 base from J, with 11 bases in between. The DNA of the CDR3 is TGTGCCAGCAGCTTGGAGGAGATGGAGTCCTACGAGCAGTACTTC. This codes for CASSLEEMESYEQYF.

This chain connects TRBV27 to TRBJ1-5; TRBD1 aligns across 8 bases. CDR1 and CDR2 (germline): MNHEY, SMNVEV (reference sequence). This CDR3 contains 13 residues. V shed 9 bases, J shed 4 bases, and the junction held 5 bases outside the gene matches. The CDR3 here is CASWTGRNQPQHF. CDR3 nucleotides: TGTGCCAGTTGGACAGGGCGGAATCAGCCCCAGCATTTT.

The chain employs TRBV7-6 and TRBJ2-5; D could derive from TRBD1 or TRBD2 (5 bases each). V dropped 7 bases and J dropped 0 bases, with 15 bases sitting between them. CDR1 is SGHVS and CDR2 is FNYEAQ in the germline V gene. The CDR3 loop spans 15 amino acids. The CDR3 nucleotides read TGTGCCAGCACCCAGGGACCGGAGTACCAAGAGACCCAGTACTTC. Its translation is CASTQGPEYQETQYF.

This chain connects TRBV30 to TRBJ2-1; D not certain. The V gene lost 7 bases and the J gene lost 2 bases, with 12 bases spanning the gap. The CDR3 sequence is 13 residues long. From germline, CDR1 is GTSNPN and CDR2 SVGIG (reference sequence). In DNA, the CDR3 is TGTGCCTTCTACCTCGGAACCTACAATGAGCAGTTCTTC. Its translation: CAFYLGTYNEQFF.

This rearrangement joins TRBV6-5 to TRBJ1-1, with D hard to call. Germline assignment: CDR1 MNHEY and CDR2 SVGAGI. The CDR3 is 12 residues long. The V gene lost 6 bases and the J gene lost 5 bases, with 10 bases spanning the gap. The CDR3 DNA reads TGTGCCAGCAGCCTTTCGGCTACTGAAGCTTTCTTT. It codes for CASSLSATEAFF.

This clone was seen once. This chain uses TRBV2 with TRBJ2-3; 10 bases line up with TRBD2. Germline CDR1 and CDR2: SNHLY and FYNNEI. This CDR3 has 15 residues. Trimming cost V 8 bases and J 4 bases; bases outside gene matches: 9. Here the CDR3 DNA reads TGTGCCAGCCACGTCCTAGCGGGAGTGCCAGATACGCAGTATTTT. Translated: CASHVLAGVPDTQYF.

A few counts support this clone. J is TRBJ2-1 and V is TRBV6-6, with D unresolved. The germline gives CDR1 MNHNY, CDR2 SVGAGI (reference sequence). V shed 5 bases and J shed 7 bases, with 15 bases lying between them. The CDR3 contains 14 residues. This CDR3 is CASSPQLSGNEQFF. In DNA form, the CDR3 reads TGTGCCAGCAGTCCACAGCTGTCTGGGAATGAGCAGTTCTTC.

The V call is TRBV15, the J call TRBJ2-5; TRBD1 might be the D (5 bases). The ends were cut back, 0 bases at V and 2 bases at J, with 10 bases in the middle. The CDR3 runs 15 residues. The germline V gene has CDR1 LNHNV and CDR2 YYDKDF (reference sequence). The CDR3 coding sequence is TGTGCCACCAGCAGAGACAGGGCCAAGCAAGAGACCCAGTACTTC. As protein: CATSRDRAKQETQYF.

This chain connects TRBV30 to TRBJ2-7; TRBD2 agrees at 7 bases. The length of the CDR3 is 11 residues. After removal of 3 bases from V and 7 bases from J, the junction contained 3 bases not matched to a gene. Per the germline V gene, CDR1 is GTSNPN and CDR2 is SVGIG (reference sequence). CDR3 in DNA: TGTGCCTGGAGGGGGAGGGTTGAGCAGTACTTC. It translates to CAWRGRVEQYF.

The chain couples TRBV4-1 to TRBJ1-1, with TRBD1 as a possible D gene (6 bases). Trimming shortened V by 2 bases and J by 1 base, and 17 bases separated the two germline ends. Germline V gene lookup returns CDR1 MGHRA and CDR2 YSYEKL. This CDR3 is built from 17 residues. DNA for the CDR3: TGCGCCAGCAGCCAATCCGTCGACAGGTTGGAGAACACTGAAGCTTTCTTT. It is translated as CASSQSVDRLENTEAFF.

The V call is TRBV4-2, the J call TRBJ2-7; 8 positions agree with TRBD2. Losses at the gene ends were 3 bases for V and 2 bases for J; bases not matched to a gene: 9. The CDR3 is 16 amino acids. CDR1 and CDR2 (germline): LGHNA, YNFKEQ. The CDR3 loop is CASSHFPAGDAYEQYF. The CDR3 DNA is TGTGCCAGCAGCCATTTTCCAGCGGGAGACGCCTACGAGCAGTACTTC.

V and J are TRBV30 and TRBJ1-2; D is ambiguous. The CDR3 sequence is 11 residues long. Germline-derived CDR1 and CDR2 are GTSNPN and SVGIG (reference sequence). Trimming stripped 1 base from V and 7 bases from J, with 7 bases between. CDR3 nucleotides: TGTGCCTGGAGTGGGGCGGCTGGCTACACCTTC. This sequence encodes CAWSGAAGYTF.

The chain carries TRBV9 and TRBJ2-6; 10 nucleotides match TRBD2. The CDR3 has 19 residues. Germline assignment: CDR1 SGDLS and CDR2 YYNGEE. V trimming: 3 bases; J trimming: 3 bases; junction bases outside the gene matches: 12. The CDR3, as DNA: TGTGCCAGCAGCGCAAGGACGCTAGCGGGAGCGGGTGGGGCCAACGTCCTGACTTTC. This codes for CASSARTLAGAGGANVLTF.

There are a few counts of this clone. The rearrangement joins TRBV5-4 to TRBJ1-1; weak D call: TRBD1 (5 bases). Trimming shortened V by 0 bases and J by 7 bases, and 16 bases separated the two germline ends. The germline gives CDR1 SGHNT, CDR2 YYREEE (reference sequence). The CDR3 is 15 amino acids. CDR3 region: CASSLAIGERGEAFF. CDR3 in DNA: TGTGCCAGCAGCTTGGCCATTGGGGAGAGGGGTGAAGCTTTCTTT.

The CDR3: CASSDFKWGSYNEQFF. The CDR3 DNA reads TGTGCCAGCAGTGACTTTAAGTGGGGTTCCTACAATGAGCAGTTCTTC. The chain is built from TRBV27 and TRBJ2-1; D not resolved. CDR1 MNHEY and CDR2 SMNVEV come from the germline V gene (reference sequence). V gave up 5 bases and J gave up 1 base, with 15 bases separating them. This CDR3 has 16 amino acids.

V is TRBV5-1 and J is TRBJ1-1, with D hard to call. Between the trimmed V and J ends, which lost 1 base and 7 bases, there was a span of 11 bases. This CDR3 has 13 residues. Looked up from germline, CDR1 is SGHRS and CDR2 is YFSETQ. CDR3 sequence (DNA): TGCGCCAGCAGCTTGTCACTCGACGATGAAGCTTTCTTT. The encoded protein is CASSLSLDDEAFF.

The rearrangement joins TRBV19 to TRBJ2-1, with D perhaps matching TRBD2 (5 bases). The CDR3 runs to 15 residues. Germline CDR1 LNHDA, CDR2 SQIVND (reference sequence). The V and J ends lost 3 bases and 8 bases respectively, with 17 bases between them. DNA for the CDR3: TGTGCCAGTAGTATCCCGACTAAGTCGGGCCATGAGCAGTTCTTC. This translates into CASSIPTKSGHEQFF.

This chain connects TRBV5-8 to TRBJ1-4; D is unresolved. CDR1 SGHTS and CDR2 YDEGEE come from the germline V gene. This CDR3 has 13 amino acids. The V end lost 2 bases, the J end lost 6 bases, and 8 bases lay between the germline ends. DNA of the CDR3: TGTGCCAGCAGCTTTGAAGGGCATGAAAAACTGTTTTTT. It codes for CASSFEGHEKLFF.